This T cell receptor beta chain appears in the sequencing data of a study of T-cell reconstitution after alpha-beta-depleted transplantation in children. Overall study findings and caveats: There were some patients whose high TCRbeta diversity at day 60 came from surviving recipient T cells and thymic progenitors. It was newly produced T cells that mostly accounted for T-cell counts and diversity one year after transplant.

The sample holds many counts of this clonotype. Its specificity is unknown. Unique molecular identifiers were incorporated into the prepared TCRbeta library. Via MiXCR, TCRdb re-called the PCR reads, giving one row per CDR3 protein. The data contain roughly 300,000 distinct CDR3 sequences, 11% of them singletons. Germline-derived CDR1 and CDR2 are SGHAT and FQNNGV. The germline V and J ends were trimmed by 5 bases and 16 bases, with 12 bases remaining between them. The CDR3 has 10 residues. The specimen was peripheral blood, collected 180 days after TCRalphabeta/CD19-depleted stem cell transplant. This receptor was taken from a male patient aged 2 to 9 who had a stem cell transplant for chronic granulomatous disease, so the T cells may come from the graft donor. The rearrangement links TRBV11-2 to TRBJ2-1; D uncertain. Written as DNA, the CDR3 is TGTGCCAGCAGCCGTTCGACTCTCTTCTTC. It specifies CASSRSTLFF.